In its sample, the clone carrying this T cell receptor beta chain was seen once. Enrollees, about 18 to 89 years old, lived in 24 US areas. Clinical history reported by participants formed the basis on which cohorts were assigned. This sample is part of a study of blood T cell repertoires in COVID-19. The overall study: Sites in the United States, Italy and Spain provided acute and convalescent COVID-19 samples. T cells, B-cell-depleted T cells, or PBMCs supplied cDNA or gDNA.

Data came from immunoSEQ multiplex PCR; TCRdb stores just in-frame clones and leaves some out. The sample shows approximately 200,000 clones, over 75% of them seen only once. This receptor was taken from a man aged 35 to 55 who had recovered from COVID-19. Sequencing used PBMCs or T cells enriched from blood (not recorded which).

CDR3 sequence: CASSPEGYTF. The CDR3 DNA reads as TGTGCCAGCAGCCCAGAAGGCTACACCTTC. The J gene is TRBJ1-2, the V gene TRBV7-4; D not certain. Germline V gene sequence: CDR1 SGHVT, CDR2 SQSDAQ. V was trimmed by 5 bases and J by 8 bases, leaving 6 bases between them. The CDR3 spans 10 residues.